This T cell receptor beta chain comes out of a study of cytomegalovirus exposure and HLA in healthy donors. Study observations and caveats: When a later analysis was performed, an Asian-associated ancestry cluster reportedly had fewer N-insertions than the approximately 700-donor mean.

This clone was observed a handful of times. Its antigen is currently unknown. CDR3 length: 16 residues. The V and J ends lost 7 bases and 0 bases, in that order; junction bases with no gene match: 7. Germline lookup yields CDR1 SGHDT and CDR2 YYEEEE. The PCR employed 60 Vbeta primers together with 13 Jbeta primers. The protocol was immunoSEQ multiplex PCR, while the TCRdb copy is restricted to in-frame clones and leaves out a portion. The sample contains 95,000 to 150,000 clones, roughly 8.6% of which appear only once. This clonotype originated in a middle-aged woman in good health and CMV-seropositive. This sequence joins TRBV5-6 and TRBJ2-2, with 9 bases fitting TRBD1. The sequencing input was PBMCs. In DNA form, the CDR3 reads TGTGCCAGCCCCCGACAGGGGGATACGAACACCGGGGAGCTGTTTTTT. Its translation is CASPRQGDTNTGELFF.